One T cell receptor (beta chain) is described in this entry. Samples came from healthy bone marrow donors. V lost 5 bases to trimming and J lost 6 bases, with 20 bases between them. Germline assignment: CDR1 SGHRS and CDR2 YFSETQ. The CDR3 runs to 16 residues. PCR employed 60 Vbeta and 13 Jbeta primers. Repertoires were generated with immunoSEQ multiplex PCR, while TCRdb's copy carries only in-frame clones and drops some. The table includes roughly 98,000 clones, under 70% detected once. The sample is drawn from a study of cytomegalovirus exposure and HLA in healthy donors. About the study: Of the donors genotyped, about 390 in all, 75% to 90% fell in the Caucasian-associated ancestry cluster.

Sequences were obtained from PBMCs. The TCR sequence derives from a man aged 45 to 65 in good health and CMV-seronegative. The gene calls are TRBV5-1 and TRBJ2-2; D is ambiguous. CDR3 coding DNA: TGCGCCAGCAGGCCACTTCTCCCTTGGTTCCCCGGGGAGCTGTTTTTT. It codes for CASRPLLPWFPGELFF.